One T cell receptor (beta chain) is described in this entry. This table comes from immunoSEQ multiplex PCR, and its TCRdb copy is limited to in-frame clones, with some not included. The data show around 49,000 clones, approximately 84% seen once. This sample stems from a study of radiotherapy plus CTLA-4 blockade in lung cancer. The CDR3 spans 18 residues. V was trimmed by 7 bases and J by 0 bases, leaving 25 bases between them. From germline, CDR1 is GTSNPN and CDR2 SVGIG (reference sequence). The receptor was derived from a human donor with non-small cell lung cancer whose response to radiotherapy plus ipilimumab could not be evaluated. V and J are TRBV30 and TRBJ1-3, with D possibly TRBD1 on 6 matching bases. Sequencing used peripheral blood, obtained from a patient treated with radiotherapy plus ipilimumab. The CDR3 protein is CALAIYSGDFGSGNTIYF. The CDR3 coding sequence is TGTGCCTTAGCCATCTACTCAGGGGATTTCGGCTCTGGAAACACCATATATTTT.